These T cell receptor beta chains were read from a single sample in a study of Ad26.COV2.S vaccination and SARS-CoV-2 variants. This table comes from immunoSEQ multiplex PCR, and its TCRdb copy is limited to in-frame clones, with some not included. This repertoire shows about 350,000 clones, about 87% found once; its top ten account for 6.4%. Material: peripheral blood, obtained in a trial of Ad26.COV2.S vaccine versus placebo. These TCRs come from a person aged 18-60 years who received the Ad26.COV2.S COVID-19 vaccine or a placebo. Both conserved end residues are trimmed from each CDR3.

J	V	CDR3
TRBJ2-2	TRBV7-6	ASSRNPFELRTDDGELF
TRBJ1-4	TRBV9	ASSVGGVNEKLF
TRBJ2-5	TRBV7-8	ASSSPGHLGETQY
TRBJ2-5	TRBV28	ASSFGRRGMETQY
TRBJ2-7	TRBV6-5	ASRRAGAYYEQY
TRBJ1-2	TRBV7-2	ASSLKMWETNYGYT
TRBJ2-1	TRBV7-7	ASSLVGQGMDEQF
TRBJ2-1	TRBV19	ASSTPLAGDVGGYNEQF
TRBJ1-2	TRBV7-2	ASSLNGSGGRGYT
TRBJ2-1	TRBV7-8	ASSLKDSSYNEQF
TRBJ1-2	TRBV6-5	ASRLSRGGSYGYT
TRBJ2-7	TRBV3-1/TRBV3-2	ASSHTGTSGSYEQY
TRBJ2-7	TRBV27	ASSPGTGDYEQY
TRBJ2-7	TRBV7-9	ASSFGGQNYEQY
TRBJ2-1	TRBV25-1	ASKEEGYNEQF
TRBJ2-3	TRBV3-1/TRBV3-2	ASSQGKGRRQGGADTQY
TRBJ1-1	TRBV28	ASSLQGPGRPEAF
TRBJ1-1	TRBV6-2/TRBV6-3	ASSGLAEKSTEAF
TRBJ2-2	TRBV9	ASSVYLATNTGELF
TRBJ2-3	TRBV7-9	ASSGDKGTDTQY
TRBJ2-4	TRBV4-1	ASSQEVIKKNIQY
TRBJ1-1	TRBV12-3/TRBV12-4	ASSLVGNTEAF
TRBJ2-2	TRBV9	ASSVPSGRANTGELF
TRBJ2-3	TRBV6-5	ASSSSGGGSTDTQY
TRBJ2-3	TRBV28	ATEDHMRTDTQY
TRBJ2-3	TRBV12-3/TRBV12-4	ASSLRDTQY
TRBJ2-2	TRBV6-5	ASMEGQGRTGELF
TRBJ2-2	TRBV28	ASSLWGSENTGELF
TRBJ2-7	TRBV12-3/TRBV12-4	ASSLAHVGAPN
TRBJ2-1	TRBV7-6	ASSFRAGKTYNEQF
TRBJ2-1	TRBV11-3	ASSLYTGSSYNEQF